One TCR beta chain is described in this entry. V dropped 4 bases and J dropped 0; count of bases not matched to a gene: 5. Germline V lookup: CDR1 SEHNR, CDR2 FQNEAQ (reference sequence). The length of the CDR3 is 16 residues. This record belongs to a study of cytomegalovirus exposure and HLA in healthy donors. Primers included in the PCR were 60 Vbeta and 13 Jbeta primers. This table comes from immunoSEQ multiplex PCR, and its TCRdb copy is limited to in-frame clones, with some not included. The sample shows about 160,000 clones, over 65% of them seen only once. The chain uses TRBV7-9 and TRBJ1-3, with 8 bases matching TRBD1. Sequences were obtained from PBMCs. This TCR was recovered from a middle-aged man in good health and CMV-seropositive. DNA of the CDR3: TGTGCCAGCAGCTCCTGGACAGGGCACTCTGGAAACACCATATATTTT. Translating it yields CASSSWTGHSGNTIYF.